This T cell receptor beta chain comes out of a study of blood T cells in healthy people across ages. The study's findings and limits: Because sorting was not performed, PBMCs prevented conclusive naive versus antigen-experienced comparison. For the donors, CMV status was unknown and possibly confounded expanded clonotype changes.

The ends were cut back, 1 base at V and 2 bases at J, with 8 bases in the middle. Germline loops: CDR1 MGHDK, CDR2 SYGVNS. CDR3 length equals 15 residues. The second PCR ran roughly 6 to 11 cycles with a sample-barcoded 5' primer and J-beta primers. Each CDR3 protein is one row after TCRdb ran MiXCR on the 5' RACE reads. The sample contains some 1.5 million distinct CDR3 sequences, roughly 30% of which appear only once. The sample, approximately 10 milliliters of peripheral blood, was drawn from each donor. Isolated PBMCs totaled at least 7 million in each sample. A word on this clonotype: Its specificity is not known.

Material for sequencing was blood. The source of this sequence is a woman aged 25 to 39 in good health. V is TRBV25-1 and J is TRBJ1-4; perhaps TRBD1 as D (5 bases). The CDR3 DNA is TGTGCCAGCAGTGAATCGGGGGAGACTAATGAAAAACTGTTTTTT. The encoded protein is CASSESGETNEKLFF.